These 30 T cell receptor beta chains share one sample of origin, sequenced in a study of cytomegalovirus exposure and HLA in healthy donors. The PCR contained 60 Vbeta and 13 Jbeta primers. The table came from immunoSEQ multiplex PCR; TCRdb's copy has only in-frame clones and leaves some out. The table lists over 100,000 clones, with 3.7% in the top ten. Specimen: PBMCs. The receptors stem from a man aged 30 to 39 in good health and CMV-seronegative.

The gene calls are TRBV7-9 and TRBJ2-6, with 8 bases matching TRBD1. Per the germline V gene, CDR1 is SEHNR and CDR2 is FQNEAQ (reference sequence). The junction had 1 base not matched to a gene; V was cut back by 4 bases and J by 2 bases. There are 15 residues in the CDR3. The CDR3 nucleotides read TGTGCCAGCAGCTGGACAGGGACTGGGGCCAACGTCCTGACTTTC. It specifies CASSWTGTGANVLTF.

The gene calls are TRBV7-2 and TRBJ2-1; 9 bases are shared with TRBD2. V lost 1 base to trimming and J lost 6 bases; unmatched junction nucleotides: 4. CDR1 SGHTA and CDR2 FQGNSA come from the germline V gene. The CDR3 length is 15 residues. The DNA of the CDR3 is TGTGCCAGCAGCTTAGTAGCGGGGGTAGGCAATGAGCAGTTCTTC. Protein product: CASSLVAGVGNEQFF.

The chain carries TRBV6-5 and TRBJ2-7, with 11 bases lining up with TRBD2. Germline CDR1 is MNHEY and CDR2 is SVGAGI. CDR3 length: 15 amino acids. The J segment lost 2 bases and the V segment lost 6 bases, leaving 6 bases of the junction unmatched. CDR3 protein: CASSQGLAGTYEQYF. In DNA, the CDR3 is TGTGCCAGCAGCCAAGGACTAGCGGGTACCTACGAGCAGTACTTC.

To note about this clone: One end of the junction does not line up with germline, which may come from a read error. The chain links TRBV7-3 to TRBJ2-2; 9 bases agree with TRBD1. Germline CDR1 reads SGHTA; CDR2 reads FQGTGA. The CDR3 runs 16 residues. Here the CDR3 DNA reads TGTGCCAGCAGCCTAACCGGGACAGGGTACACCGGGGAGCTGTTTTTT. Protein: CASSLTGTGYTGELFF.

This chain links TRBV11-2 with TRBJ2-3, with TRBD1 matching 7 bases. The V gene end was trimmed by 5 bases and the J gene end by 2 bases; junction bases not matched to a gene: 7. The CDR3 length is 15 residues. The germline CDR1 and CDR2 sequences are SGHAT and FQNNGV. The CDR3 region has the DNA TGTGCCAGCAGCGGCTACGGGACAGACACAGATACGCAGTATTTT. This gives the protein CASSGYGTDTDTQYF. The variable domain in full, with the rest retrieved from reference TRBV11-2 and TRBJ2-3, is EAGVAQSPRYKIIEKRQSVAFWCNPISGHATLYWYQQILGQGPKLLIQFQNNGVVDDSQLPKDRFSAERLKGVDSTLKIQPAKLEDSAVYLCASSGYGTDTDTQYFGPGTRLTVL.

V usage is TRBV7-6 and J usage is TRBJ2-3, with a tentative D call TRBD2 (7 bases). Germline V gene sequence: CDR1 SGHVS, CDR2 FNYEAQ. The CDR3 is 16 residues long. Between the trimmed V and J ends, which lost 0 bases and 7 bases, there was a span of 17 bases. DNA of the CDR3: TGTGCCAGCAGCTTAGCGGTGAGGGGGGGGCCGAATACGCAGTATTTT. It is translated as CASSLAVRGGPNTQYF.

The chain employs TRBV2 and TRBJ2-2, with TRBD1 as a possible D gene (5 bases). Germline V lookup: CDR1 SNHLY, CDR2 FYNNEI. CDR3 size: 18 residues. Between the trimmed V and J ends, which lost 6 bases and 0 bases, there was a span of 20 bases. DNA for the CDR3: TGTGCCAGCAGCCGTCGACAGCACCCCCGATCGAACACCGGGGAGCTGTTTTTT. Translating it yields CASSRRQHPRSNTGELFF.

The CDR3 DNA reads TGTGCCAGCAGCTCCGGGACAGGGGTCAGCACAGATACGCAGTATTTT. Translation gives CASSSGTGVSTDTQYF. The genes are TRBV7-2 and TRBJ2-3, with 10 bases identical to TRBD1. CDR3 length: 16 amino acids. Trimming at V came to 4 bases and at J to 0 bases, leaving 4 bases not matched to a gene. CDR1 SGHTA and CDR2 FQGNSA come from the germline V gene. The full variable domain, with the rest looked up from reference TRBV7-2 and TRBJ2-3, is GAGVSQSPSNKVTEKGKDVELRCDPISGHTALYWYRQSLGQGLEFLIYFQGNSAPDKSGLPSDRFSAERTGGSVSTLTIQRTQQEDSAVYLCASSSGTGVSTDTQYFGPGTRLTVL.

The chain carries TRBV2 and TRBJ2-2; TRBD2 matches 10 bases. The CDR3 contains 17 residues. V shed 8 bases, J shed 4 bases, and the junction held 13 bases outside the gene matches. CDR1 SNHLY and CDR2 FYNNEI come from the germline V gene. CDR3 protein: CASGSTAGGPGTGELFF. In DNA form, the CDR3 reads TGTGCCAGCGGGTCGACAGCGGGGGGGCCGGGCACCGGGGAGCTGTTTTTT.

CDR3 nucleotides: TGTGCCAGCAGCATACAGGGGGCCGGTAACACTGAAGCTTTCTTT. Its translation: CASSIQGAGNTEAFF. The chain joins TRBV5-5 to TRBJ1-1; 9 nucleotides line up with TRBD1. The CDR3 runs to 15 residues. The trim removed 4 bases at V and 2 bases at J, leaving 6 bases unmatched. Germline V gene sequence: CDR1 SGHKS, CDR2 YYEKEE (reference sequence).

The CDR3 sequence: CSVSPGQLGTYEQYF. In nucleotides, the CDR3 is TGCAGCGTTTCCCCCGGACAGCTCGGGACCTACGAGCAGTACTTC. The J gene is TRBJ2-7, the V gene TRBV29-1, with a tentative D call TRBD1 (6 bases). The CDR3 is 15 residues long. V gave up 5 bases and J gave up 2 bases, with 19 bases separating them. From germline, CDR1 is SQVTM and CDR2 ANQGSEA.

The chain couples TRBV2 to TRBJ1-5, with TRBD1 as a possible D gene (5 bases). Deletions cut 7 bases from V and 3 bases from J, with 16 bases between. The CDR3 consists of 15 residues. Germline V lookup: CDR1 SNHLY, CDR2 FYNNEI. Here the CDR3 reads CASNSQGRPNQPQHF. Here the CDR3 DNA reads TGTGCCAGCAATAGCCAGGGCAGACCCAATCAGCCCCAGCATTTT.

V gene TRBV7-9 combines with J gene TRBJ2-4, with D possibly matching TRBD2 (6 bases). The ends were cut back, 1 base at V and 0 bases at J, with 13 bases in the middle. This CDR3 comprises 17 residues. CDR1 and CDR2 from the germline V gene are SEHNR and FQNEAQ (reference sequence). CDR3 bases: TGTGCCAGCAGCTTAGTGGCGGGGACCCTAGCCAAAAACATTCAGTACTTC. This sequence encodes CASSLVAGTLAKNIQYF.

The chain joins TRBV9 to TRBJ1-6; 8 positions agree with TRBD1. The CDR3 length is 15 residues. Germline CDR1 SGDLS, CDR2 YYNGEE. V shed 2 bases, J shed 5 bases, and the junction held 3 bases outside the gene matches. The CDR3 DNA reads TGTGCCAGCAGCGTTCGGACAGGGAATAATTCACCCCTCCACTTT. Amino acid sequence: CASSVRTGNNSPLHF.

V and J are TRBV9 and TRBJ2-5, with TRBD1 matching 9 bases. V lost 3 bases, J lost 5 bases, and 5 bases stayed unmatched. There are 14 residues in the CDR3. Germline V lookup: CDR1 SGDLS, CDR2 YYNGEE. This CDR3 is CASSATGGGETQYF. Written as DNA, the CDR3 is TGTGCCAGCAGCGCTACAGGGGGCGGGGAGACCCAGTACTTC.

The J gene is TRBJ1-2, the V gene TRBV2; D ambiguous. This CDR3 has 11 residues. V was pared by 6 bases and J by 10 bases, with 12 bases between. From germline, CDR1 is SNHLY and CDR2 FYNNEI. As DNA, the CDR3 is TGTGCCAGCAGGGTTCTCGGAGTCTACACCTTC. Its protein is CASRVLGVYTF.

The chain uses TRBV2 and TRBJ1-5, with 7 bases aligning to TRBD1. The CDR3 totals 12 residues. Germline V CDR1 and CDR2: SNHLY, FYNNEI. With 7 bases clipped from V and 7 bases from J, the junction kept 4 bases outside the gene matches. The CDR3 loop is CASTGGGQPQHF. In DNA form, the CDR3 reads TGTGCCAGCACAGGGGGAGGACAGCCCCAGCATTTT.

The gene calls are TRBV28 and TRBJ2-2; D gene unclear. CDR1 and CDR2 from the germline V gene are MDHEN and SYDVKM. The CDR3 length is 13 residues. Trimming pared 6 bases from V and 5 bases from J, leaving 10 bases between. The CDR3, as DNA: TGTGCCAGCAGCAGCGTCCTAACCGGGGAGCTGTTTTTT. The encoded protein is CASSSVLTGELFF. The whole variable domain, filled in from reference TRBV28 and TRBJ2-2, reads DVKVTQSSRYLVKRTGEKVFLECVQDMDHENMFWYRQDPGLGLRLIYFSYDVKMKEKGDIPEGYSVSREKKERFSLILESASTNQTSMYLCASSSVLTGELFFGEGSRLTVL.

The V gene is TRBV7-2, the J gene TRBJ1-2; TRBD1 aligns across 9 bases. The CDR3 has 15 amino acids. Trimming cost V 2 bases and J 5 bases; bases outside gene matches: 6. Germline V gene sequence: CDR1 SGHTA, CDR2 FQGNSA. CDR3 sequence (DNA): TGTGCCAGCAGCTTAACGGGACAGGGAGGATATGGCTACACCTTC. Translating gives CASSLTGQGGYGYTF.

The CDR3 protein is CASSYSGWGPTGVPYSGANVLTF. The CDR3 nucleotides are TGTGCCAGCAGTTACTCGGGGTGGGGTCCGACAGGGGTCCCTTACTCTGGGGCCAACGTCCTGACTTTC. The chain uses TRBV6-7 and TRBJ2-6; TRBD1 matches 8 bases. TRBV6-7 qualifies as an ORF whose function is uncertain. Germline trimming cut 0 bases from V and 0 bases from J; bases unmatched to any gene: 19. The CDR3 is made up of 23 amino acids.

A remark on this clone: The same CDR3 also results from other DNA sequences found in this sample. The chain couples TRBV4-3 to TRBJ1-4, with a tentative D call TRBD1 (5 bases). The CDR3 is made up of 15 amino acids. Germline lookup yields CDR1 LGHNA and CDR2 YSLEER. V was cut by 0 bases and J by 4 bases, with 9 bases left in between. The DNA for the CDR3 is TGCGCCAGCAGCCAAGAGGGCCAGGGTAATGAAAAACTGTTTTTT. Its translation is CASSQEGQGNEKLFF.

The CDR3 is CSVNDYGTASDTQYF. For the CDR3, the DNA is TGCAGCGTCAACGATTACGGGACAGCATCAGATACGCAGTATTTT. This chain links TRBV29-1 with TRBJ2-3; 7 nucleotides match TRBD1. The CDR3 covers 15 residues. V dropped 6 bases and J dropped 4; count of bases not matched to a gene: 13. Germline V gene data show CDR1 as SQVTM and CDR2 as ANQGSEA.

With respect to this clone: The same CDR3 arises from other DNA sequences in this sample as well. The chain couples TRBV7-2 to TRBJ2-5; D not certain. The CDR3 is 12 residues long. V lost 0 bases, J lost 4 bases, and 3 bases lay in between. Germline values: CDR1 SGHTA, CDR2 FQGNSA. In nucleotides, the CDR3 is TGTGCCAGCAGCTTAGCGCGAGAGACCCAGTACTTC. Its protein product is CASSLARETQYF. Together with reference TRBV7-2 and TRBJ2-5, the CDR3 gives the full variable domain: GAGVSQSPSNKVTEKGKDVELRCDPISGHTALYWYRQSLGQGLEFLIYFQGNSAPDKSGLPSDRFSAERTGGSVSTLTIQRTQQEDSAVYLCASSLARETQYFGPGTRLLVL.

The chain is built from TRBV6-5 and TRBJ1-2; 7 bases map to TRBD1. After removal of 5 bases from V and 5 bases from J, the junction contained 2 bases not matched to a gene. There are 12 residues in the CDR3. The V gene's germline CDR1 is MNHEY and CDR2 SVGAGI. The CDR3 bases are TGTGCCAGCAGTCCGACAGGGTATGGCTACACCTTC. Residues: CASSPTGYGYTF.

The chain employs TRBV9 and TRBJ1-1, with TRBD1 as a possible D gene (6 bases). CDR1 and CDR2 (germline): SGDLS, YYNGEE. Trimming shortened V by 3 bases and J by 8 bases, and 20 bases separated the two germline ends. The CDR3 sequence is 15 residues long. The CDR3 loop reads CASSAISPGQREAFF. CDR3 nucleotides: TGTGCCAGCAGCGCCATCTCCCCGGGACAACGAGAAGCTTTCTTT.

The gene calls are TRBV5-6 and TRBJ1-2; D is unresolved. This CDR3 region has 14 residues. Trimming left V 5 bases short and J 0 bases short, with 11 bases between. CDR1 SGHDT and CDR2 YYEEEE come from the germline V gene. As DNA, the CDR3 is TGTGCCAGCAGAACCTCTCAGGCTAACTATGGCTACACCTTC. It encodes CASRTSQANYGYTF. Complete variable domain (other parts from reference TRBV5-6 and TRBJ1-2): DAGVTQSPTHLIKTRGQQVTLRCSPKSGHDTVSWYQQALGQGPQFIFQYYEEEERQRGNFPDRFSGHQFPNYSSELNVNALLLGDSALYLCASRTSQANYGYTFGSGTRLTVV.

This chain uses TRBV5-6 with TRBJ1-2; maybe TRBD1 (6 bases). Germline-derived CDR1 and CDR2 are SGHDT and YYEEEE. The CDR3 contains 16 residues. The V end lost 0 bases, the J end lost 4 bases, and 16 bases lay between the germline ends. The DNA of the CDR3 is TGTGCCAGCAGCTTGGCCCGGGCAGGGGATAGCTATGGCTACACCTTC. As protein: CASSLARAGDSYGYTF.

The V call is TRBV7-2, the J call TRBJ1-4; 7 positions match TRBD1. V gave up 5 bases and J gave up 8 bases; unmatched junction bases: 11. Germline V lookup: CDR1 SGHTA, CDR2 FQGNSA. The length of the CDR3 is 15 residues. CDR3 nucleotide sequence: TGTGCCAGCAGCCTCCGAAGGACAGGTGGGGAAAAACTGTTTTTT. Its protein product is CASSLRRTGGEKLFF. Full variable domain (remainder filled in from reference TRBV7-2 and TRBJ1-4): GAGVSQSPSNKVTEKGKDVELRCDPISGHTALYWYRQSLGQGLEFLIYFQGNSAPDKSGLPSDRFSAERTGGSVSTLTIQRTQQEDSAVYLCASSLRRTGGEKLFFGSGTQLSVL.

This chain joins TRBV5-4 and TRBJ1-1; a weak D match, TRBD1 (5 bases). Per the germline V gene, CDR1 is SGHNT and CDR2 is YYREEE (reference sequence). The CDR3 runs 15 residues. Trimming removed 2 bases from V and 1 base from J, with 12 bases in between. Here the CDR3 reads CASSFNGGTNTEAFF. DNA for the CDR3: TGTGCCAGCAGCTTTAATGGCGGGACGAACACTGAAGCTTTCTTT. Full variable domain (remainder filled in from reference TRBV5-4 and TRBJ1-1): ETGVTQSPTHLIKTRGQQVTLRCSSQSGHNTVSWYQQALGQGPQFIFQYYREEENGRGNFPPRFSGLQFPNYSSELNVNALELDDSALYLCASSFNGGTNTEAFFGQGTRLTVV.

The chain employs TRBV7-2 and TRBJ1-6, with 10 positions matching TRBD1. The length of the CDR3 is 14 residues. The ends lost 5 bases at V and 14 bases at J; junction bases unmatched: 9. Germline assignment: CDR1 SGHTA and CDR2 FQGNSA. The CDR3 sequence is CASSAGTGVVTLHF. The CDR3 bases are TGTGCCAGCAGCGCCGGGACAGGGGTGGTCACCCTCCACTTT.